The present T cell receptor beta chain was sequenced within a study of T cell responses to AZD1222 COVID-19 vaccine (dated by TCRdb to 2020 to 2022). Regarding the complete study: TCR sequencing covered over 230 trial participants: about 210 given two doses of AZD1222 and about 26 given two doses of MenACWY control vaccine. Trial participants were enrolled into age subgroups of 18-55, 56-69 and 70-plus years, which contained around 150, 29 and 61 TCR-sequenced participants, respectively. What the work shows at the level of the full study, not this receptor alone: Participants were mostly white British and included more females than males, and it was suggested by the authors that clonal diversity may have been underestimated. Because no day 14 peak-response samples were available, the repertoires could be characterized only after the peak T cell response. The whole spike protein was spanned by vaccine-associated CD4 TCRs, and dominant responses were seen in regions 160-218 and 743-854. Nearly half of unique spike-specific TCRs reportedly recognized epitopes outside regions mutated in the B.1.351 and B.1.1.7 variants. Conclusions about previously exposed vaccinees were limited because only six AZD1222 recipients were SARS-CoV-2 seropositive at baseline. In the small 56-69-year group, the increase in depth fell short of significance, most likely because of low power. After two AZD1222 doses, both the breadth and the depth of spike-specific TCRs were significantly higher than at day 0 and than in MenACWY recipients.

Spanning cysteine to phenylalanine, the CDR3 consists of 12 amino acids. The kept DNA is CDR3 alone, 36 bases in frame from the first base. Between the V and J ends, shortened by 7 bases and 6 bases respectively, the junction contains 13 bases. CDR1 is given as ENHRY and CDR2 as SYGVKD, both from the germline V gene. According to the study, the label for this sample's time point signals: about 28 days (+/-7) after the second vaccine dose. AZD1222 recipients with second doses at about 4 weeks or about 12 weeks were pooled, because spike-specific TCR depth and breadth did not differ between schedules. Samples from vaccinated people were obtained from the UK trials COV001 and COV002, which included a single-blind randomized controlled phase 2/3 trial of AZD1222 (ChAdOx1 nCoV-19) in healthy adults. For TCRbeta chain sequencing, PBMC samples were collected from trial participants at day 0 and at day 28 after the second dose.

With respect to this clone: Its antigen is not yet known. The sample holds no much larger clone one base away, and base qualities are not on file.

The CDR3 regions of human TCRbeta chains were analyzed by immunosequencing. As for the authors' bioinformatics: TCRs in the repertoires were matched against a reference library of SARS-CoV-2-specific TCRs that had been generated with the MIRA antigen-specificity platform. Breadth was defined as the fraction of unique TCRs that were SARS-CoV-2-associated, and depth was defined as the fraction of total T cells that were SARS-CoV-2-associated. Using the MIRA data, every spike-specific TCR was mapped to the spike region that the TCR reacted to and assigned to either a CD4 or a CD8 class. Log10-transformed breadth and depth values were compared by one-way ANOVA with Sidak's multiple comparisons tests. TCRdb limited this immuneACCESS table to in-frame rearrangements with V and J called. A share of clones is missing; checked studies link under half to unresolved V genes, and the rest is unexplained. The V and J calls and clone size are taken from that table; D and trimming were inferred from the DNA. A total of tens of thousands of clones appear in this sample, about 89% of them only once. The ten largest clones take up approximately 5.2% of the sample.

This receptor chain uses TRBV10-3 and TRBJ2-7; a tentative D match to TRBD1 spans 5 bases. The TCR was taken from an adult who received the AZD1222 COVID-19 vaccine. The material sequenced was peripheral blood, taken 28 days after the second AZD1222 dose. The CDR3 reads CAINDRTSEQYF. In nucleotides, the sequence is TGTGCCATCAACGACAGAACCAGCGAGCAGTACTTC.